This TCR beta chain stems from a study of cytomegalovirus exposure and HLA in healthy donors. Study findings and constraints: HLA-A and HLA-B allele assignments for most subjects were reportedly predicted accurately using TCR beta sequences.

The PCR employed 60 Vbeta primers together with 13 Jbeta primers. TCRdb's copy holds only in-frame clones and misses some; the assay was immunoSEQ multiplex PCR. The table records approximately 76,000 clones, 60% to 70% of them present only once. Concerning this clone: Its antigen is not known.

This receptor was taken from a man aged 30-40 years in good health and CMV-seropositive. The specimen was PBMCs.

As DNA, the CDR3 is TGTGCCAGCAGGGAATCCGGGACAGCACAATCACCCCTCCACTTT. Translated, it gives CASRESGTAQSPLHF. The chain is built from TRBV6-1 and TRBJ1-6; the match to TRBD1 covers 7 bases. The CDR3 is 15 residues long. Germline-derived CDR1 and CDR2 are MNHNS and SASEGT. V lost 6 bases to trimming and J lost 10 bases; unmatched junction nucleotides: 12.